The rows below give T cell receptor beta chains drawn from one sample of a study of cytomegalovirus exposure and HLA in healthy donors. The method was immunoSEQ multiplex PCR; TCRdb's version includes in-frame clones alone and lacks a portion of them. The table lists 150,000 to 200,000 clones, 70% to 90% of them singletons. The specimen was PBMCs. The receptors originated from a woman between 18 and 30 years old in good health and CMV-seropositive. The CDR3 runs from the conserved cysteine through the conserved F or W. D genes are given only for firm matches. Size tells how often a clone was seen (once, few, many) or the class of an expanded clone, and some rows leave it out.

size	V	J	D	CDR3	DNA
.	TRBV2	TRBJ2-1	TRBD2	CASERGGNNEQFF	TGTGCCAGTGAGCGGGGGGGAAACAATGAGCAGTTCTTC
.	TRBV7-9	TRBJ2-5	TRBD1	CASSLGDRDQETQYF	TGTGCCAGCAGCTTAGGGGACAGGGATCAAGAGACCCAGTACTTC
.	TRBV21-1	TRBJ2-6	.	CASSKVGTGGTLSSGANVLTF	TGTGCCAGCAGCAAAGTTGGGACAGGGGGTACCCTTAGCTCTGGGGCCAACGTCCTGACTTTC
.	TRBV4-1	TRBJ1-1	TRBD1	CASSQGDRGSTEAFF	TGCGCCAGCAGCCAAGGTGACAGGGGTAGCACTGAAGCTTTCTTT
.	TRBV2	TRBJ1-2	.	CASSQHVNYGYTF	TGTGCCAGCAGTCAACACGTGAACTATGGCTACACCTTC
.	TRBV7-9	TRBJ1-2	.	CASSFSVGTKYGYTF	TGTGCCAGCAGCTTCAGTGTGGGGACAAAATATGGCTACACCTTC
.	TRBV27	TRBJ2-5	TRBD1	CASSLTRTGEGETQYF	TGTGCCAGCAGTTTAACGCGGACAGGGGAGGGAGAGACCCAGTACTTC
.	TRBV5-4	TRBJ2-3	TRBD2	CASSSLSGGVRDTQYF	TGTGCCAGCAGCTCCCTTAGCGGGGGGGTCAGAGATACGCAGTATTTT
.	TRBV5-1	TRBJ1-2	.	CASSYDPPGARDGYTF	TGCGCCAGCAGTTACGATCCCCCAGGGGCACGGGATGGCTACACCTTC
.	TRBV9	TRBJ2-3	TRBD2	CASSYGTSGDTQYF	TGTGCCAGCAGCTATGGGACTAGCGGAGATACGCAGTATTTT
.	TRBV6-5	TRBJ1-4	.	CASSEAPRGKLFF	TGTGCCAGCAGTGAAGCCCCGCGGGGGAAACTGTTTTTT
few	TRBV7-9	TRBJ2-7	TRBD1	CASSSTGDRAYEQYF	TGTGCCAGCAGCTCTACAGGGGATAGGGCCTACGAGCAGTACTTC
.	TRBV6-1	TRBJ1-2	.	CASSEYRTAYGYTF	TGTGCCAGCAGTGAATATAGGACAGCCTATGGCTACACCTTC
.	TRBV5-5	TRBJ2-7	TRBD1	CASSLARTGEGYEQYF	TGTGCCAGCAGCTTGGCCCGAACAGGGGAAGGGTACGAGCAGTACTTC
.	TRBV2	TRBJ1-1	TRBD1	CASSGDRELTEAFF	TGTGCCAGCAGCGGGGACAGGGAGTTGACTGAAGCTTTCTTT
.	TRBV6-1	TRBJ2-1	.	CASSEGGGAPLGNEQFF	TGTGCCAGCAGTGAAGGTGGCGGGGCCCCTCTCGGGAATGAGCAGTTCTTC
.	TRBV6-4	TRBJ2-3	TRBD2	CASSDLAGGPGDTQYF	TGTGCCAGCAGTGACCTAGCGGGGGGGCCGGGAGATACGCAGTATTTT
.	TRBV7-2	TRBJ1-1	.	CASSLIDGSEAFF	TGTGCCAGCAGCTTAATTGACGGGTCTGAAGCTTTCTTT
.	TRBV2	TRBJ2-1	TRBD2	CASSDKRGGRDEQFF	TGTGCCAGCAGCGACAAGCGGGGGGGCCGAGATGAGCAGTTCTTC
.	TRBV10-2	TRBJ2-3	.	CATIWADLSTDTQYF	TGCGCCACCATTTGGGCAGATCTGAGCACAGATACGCAGTATTTT
few	TRBV10-3	TRBJ1-2	.	CAISGGQGVGYTF	TGTGCCATCAGTGGGGGCCAAGGGGTAGGCTACACCTTC
.	TRBV4-1	TRBJ2-3	.	CASRPTGSTDTQYF	TGCGCCAGCAGACCGACGGGATCCACAGATACGCAGTATTTT
.	TRBV28	TRBJ1-2	TRBD1	CASRRTGGNGYTF	TGTGCCAGCAGGCGGACAGGGGGGAATGGCTACACCTTC
.	TRBV30	TRBJ1-1	.	CAWRAQGNTEAFF	TGTGCCTGGAGGGCACAGGGTAACACTGAAGCTTTCTTT
once	TRBV5-4	TRBJ1-6	.	CASSAAGYYNSPLHF	TGTGCCAGCAGCGCAGCAGGGTATTATAATTCACCCCTCCACTTT
.	TRBV19	TRBJ2-7	TRBD2	CATTSGPYEQYF	TGTGCCACCACTAGCGGCCCCTACGAGCAGTACTTC
.	TRBV7-9	TRBJ2-2	.	CASSAAGTSNTGELFF	TGTGCCAGCAGCGCGGCCGGGACTTCGAACACCGGGGAGCTGTTTTTT
few	TRBV6-4	TRBJ2-3	TRBD2	CASSPDGGAPDTQYF	TGTGCCAGCAGTCCCGACGGGGGGGCACCAGATACGCAGTATTTT
.	TRBV30	TRBJ1-6	TRBD1	CAGSGTVDSPLHF	TGTGCCGGTTCCGGGACAGTCGATTCACCCCTCCACTTT
.	TRBV6-6	TRBJ2-1	.	CASLDMYNEQFF	TGTGCCAGCCTGGACATGTACAATGAGCAGTTCTTC
.	TRBV4-3	TRBJ2-3	TRBD1	CASSLGTGGGWNTQYF	TGCGCCAGCAGCCTTGGGACAGGGGGTGGATGGAATACGCAGTATTTT
.	TRBV5-1	TRBJ2-2	TRBD2	CASSFGTSSTGELFF	TGCGCCAGCAGCTTTGGGACTAGCTCAACCGGGGAGCTGTTTTTT
.	TRBV7-6	TRBJ2-7	.	CASSWTPQTYEQYF	TGTGCCAGCAGCTGGACTCCACAAACCTACGAGCAGTACTTC
.	TRBV13	TRBJ2-5	TRBD1	CASSFKGARETQYF	TGTGCCAGCAGCTTTAAGGGGGCCAGGGAGACCCAGTACTTC